Following are 13 T cell receptor beta chains from one sample sequenced in a study of T cells in localized non-small cell lung cancer. Here immunoSEQ multiplex PCR was the method, and the copy in TCRdb shows in-frame clones only, minus some. Of roughly 14,000 clones listed, around 87% are singletons. Sequenced material: peripheral blood mononuclear cells, taken before any cancer treatment. The receptors stem from a male donor older than 55 with stage II lung adenocarcinoma.

V usage is TRBV9 and J usage is TRBJ2-5; perhaps TRBD2 as D (6 bases). The CDR3 consists of 16 residues. Germline CDR1 and CDR2: SGDLS and YYNGEE. Between the trimmed V and J ends, which lost 2 bases and 1 base, there was a span of 15 bases. The CDR3 coding sequence is TGTGCCAGCAGCGTTAGGGGTAGCGGTCTCCAAGAGACCCAGTACTTC. Protein sequence: CASSVRGSGLQETQYF.

The chain recombines TRBV19 with TRBJ2-3; 12 nucleotides agree with TRBD2. V dropped 4 bases and J dropped 3; count of bases not matched to a gene: 2. The V gene's germline CDR1 is LNHDA and CDR2 SQIVND (reference sequence). The CDR3 has 15 amino acids. This CDR3 is CASSRTSGITDTQYF. For the CDR3, the DNA is TGTGCCAGTAGTAGGACTAGCGGGATAACAGATACGCAGTATTTT.

The chain employs TRBV6-1 and TRBJ2-3; D unclear. V gave up 7 bases and J gave up 2 bases, with 13 bases separating them. Germline-derived CDR1 and CDR2 are MNHNS and SASEGT. The CDR3 sequence is 14 residues long. CDR3 DNA sequence: TGTGCCAGCATTAAAGGCCCAAACACAGATACGCAGTATTTT. Its translation is CASIKGPNTDTQYF.

This chain uses TRBV5-1 with TRBJ2-2; D is unresolved. The CDR3 loop spans 14 amino acids. Trimming cost V 0 bases and J 6 bases, with 9 bases left between them. Per germline, CDR1 SGHRS and CDR2 YFSETQ. CDR3 sequence (DNA): TGCGCCAGCAGCTTGGGCGAGGTCTCCGGGGAGCTGTTTTTT. Amino acid sequence: CASSLGEVSGELFF. Using reference TRBV5-1 and TRBJ2-2 for the parts outside the CDR3, the full variable domain is KAGVTQTPRYLIKTRGQQVTLSCSPISGHRSVSWYQQTPGQGLQFLFEYFSETQRNKGNFPGRFSGRQFSNSRSEMNVSTLELGDSALYLCASSLGEVSGELFFGEGSRLTVL.

The chain carries TRBV11-3 and TRBJ2-5, with D unresolved. Germline values: CDR1 SGHNT, CDR2 YENEEA. The germline V and J ends were trimmed by 8 bases and 1 base, with 5 bases remaining between them. The CDR3 loop spans 11 amino acids. In nucleotides, the CDR3 is TGTGCCAGCGCCAGCCAAGAGACCCAGTACTTC. As protein: CASASQETQYF.

The gene calls are TRBV28 and TRBJ2-5; 9 positions match TRBD1. From germline, CDR1 is MDHEN and CDR2 SYDVKM. CDR3 length: 13 residues. V was pared by 8 bases and J by 4 bases, with 5 bases of the junction left unmatched. DNA for the CDR3: TGTGCCAGCGGCTGGGACAGGGCAGAGACCCAGTACTTC. Translation gives CASGWDRAETQYF. The full variable domain, in which reference TRBV28 and TRBJ2-5 provide the parts outside the CDR3, is DVKVTQSSRYLVKRTGEKVFLECVQDMDHENMFWYRQDPGLGLRLIYFSYDVKMKEKGDIPEGYSVSREKKERFSLILESASTNQTSMYLCASGWDRAETQYFGPGTRLLVL.

This chain connects TRBV6-6 to TRBJ2-7, with 9 bases that match TRBD1. V gave up 7 bases and J gave up 1 base; unmatched junction bases: 11. Germline CDR1 is MNHNY and CDR2 is SVGAGI (reference sequence). The CDR3 sequence is 16 residues long. CDR3 bases: TGTGCCAGCACTGGTACAGGGGGCAAAGCGTCCTACGAGCAGTACTTC. Translated: CASTGTGGKASYEQYF.

The gene calls are TRBV28 and TRBJ2-5; D is uncertain. Germline loops: CDR1 MDHEN, CDR2 SYDVKM. The V end lost 2 bases, the J end lost 5 bases, and 12 bases lay between the germline ends. The CDR3 is 14 residues long. The chain's CDR3 is CASSLGPPRETQYF. In DNA, the CDR3 is TGTGCCAGCAGTTTAGGCCCGCCACGGGAGACCCAGTACTTC.

The chain links TRBV27 to TRBJ2-1; 10 nucleotides line up with TRBD2. V trimming: 2 bases; J trimming: 3 bases; junction bases outside the gene matches: 1. Germline V gene sequence: CDR1 MNHEY, CDR2 SMNVEV (reference sequence). This CDR3 is 15 amino acids long. The CDR3 protein is CASSLTSGNYNEQFF. CDR3 bases: TGTGCCAGCAGTTTAACTAGCGGGAACTACAATGAGCAGTTCTTC.

This clone came up once. This chain links TRBV9 with TRBJ2-1, with 11 bases fitting TRBD2. The CDR3 totals 14 residues. From germline, CDR1 is SGDLS and CDR2 YYNGEE. V lost 5 bases, J lost 4 bases, and 2 bases stayed unmatched. The CDR3, as DNA: TGTGCCAGCAGTCTAGCGGGGGGTTACAATGAGCAGTTCTTC. It translates to CASSLAGGYNEQFF.

The chain couples TRBV10-3 to TRBJ2-3; possibly TRBD2 for D (5 bases). Trimming cost V 2 bases and J 6 bases, with 12 bases left between them. The CDR3 has 14 amino acids. Germline V gives CDR1 ENHRY, CDR2 SYGVKD. The CDR3 nucleotides are TGTGCCATCAGTGAGCCCCCGGGCGGGGATACGCAGTATTTT. Amino acids: CAISEPPGGDTQYF.

The gene calls are TRBV15 and TRBJ2-5; no clear D gene. Germline CDR1 is LNHNV and CDR2 is YYDKDF (reference sequence). CDR3 length equals 15 residues. The V gene lost 6 bases and the J gene lost 1 base, with 15 bases spanning the gap. The CDR3 loop reads CATRIGSGAQETQYF. DNA for the CDR3: TGTGCCACCAGAATCGGCTCGGGCGCCCAAGAGACCCAGTACTTC.

This clone was seen only once. This sequence joins TRBV27 and TRBJ1-1; 9 nucleotides line up with TRBD1. This CDR3 has 14 residues. The V gene end was trimmed by 6 bases and the J gene end by 5 bases; junction bases not matched to a gene: 7. CDR1 MNHEY and CDR2 SMNVEV come from the germline V gene (reference sequence). Written as DNA, the CDR3 is TGTGCCAGCAGCTTACAGGGGGCGAGGACTGAAGCTTTCTTT. Translation: CASSLQGARTEAFF.